This T cell receptor beta chain was sequenced during a study of T-cell memory formation after mild COVID-19. In the study overall: Each donor largely had its own TCR clusters.

Broader study findings: Mainly in CM and EM were contracting CD4+ clones; CD8+ were in EMRA. Clones contracting over day 15 to 85 were CD4/CD8 balanced, with later expanders leaning CD4+.

This clonotype has at least ten counts. The antigen is unknown. Per germline, CDR1 SGHRS and CDR2 YFSETQ. The CDR3 loop spans 12 amino acids. V dropped 0 bases and J dropped 7 bases, with 5 bases sitting between them. Each CDR3 protein is one row after TCRdb ran MiXCR on the 5' RACE reads. The repertoire consists of around 300,000 distinct CDR3 sequences, with over 10% occurring once and the leading ten covering about a fifth. The sequenced sample consisted of PBMCs or a T cell subset sorted from them (not recorded which). This receptor was obtained from a man between 18 and 35 years old who had mild COVID-19 (a few samples of this study predate the infection). Cell type and time point are not known. The rearrangement joins TRBV5-1 to TRBJ2-1; no definite D call. The CDR3 region is CASSLEENEQFF. The CDR3 DNA is TGCGCCAGCAGCTTGGAAGAGAATGAGCAGTTCTTC.